The next 16 T cell receptor beta chains were all read from a single sample in a study of T cells after yellow fever vaccination. TCRdb re-analysed the 5' RACE reads in MiXCR, keeping a single row per CDR3 protein. The data hold 100,000 or so distinct CDR3 sequences, with approximately 9% observed a single time. Source: CD8+ T cells not binding an NS4B(214-222) dextramer, sorted from PBMCs, taken about 2 weeks after the first yellow fever vaccination. These receptors originate from a man in his late teens or twenties who received the YFV17D yellow fever vaccine.

This clonotype was counted ten times or more. The rearrangement links TRBV6-2 or TRBV6-3 to TRBJ2-7; no clear D. Germline V gene lookup returns CDR1 MNHEY and CDR2 SVGEGT. CDR3 length equals 14 residues. The V and J ends lost 4 bases and 0 bases respectively, with 10 bases between them. CDR3 DNA: TGTGCCAGCAGTTCCCGGACGGACTCCTACGAGCAGTACTTC. This gives the protein CASSSRTDSYEQYF.

This clonotype showed up just a few times. V is TRBV20-1 and J is TRBJ2-7; possibly TRBD2 for D (6 bases). This CDR3 is built from 18 residues. Germline CDR1 DFQATT, CDR2 SNEGSKA (reference sequence). V lost 0 bases to trimming and J lost 0 bases, with 21 bases between them. CDR3 in amino acids: CSARESRRIAVDSYEQYV. The CDR3 DNA follows: TGCAGTGCTAGAGAGTCGAGAAGGATAGCGGTCGACTCCTACGAGCAGTACGTC.

The chain is built from TRBV29-1 and TRBJ2-7; either TRBD1 or TRBD2 may fit D (6 bases each). Germline CDR1 and CDR2: SQVTM and ANQGSEA. Trimming took off 7 bases at V and 1 base at J, with 17 bases between the two ends. The CDR3 has 14 amino acids. The CDR3, as DNA: TGCAGCGCCGGAGGGGGGAAAGGGTCCTACGAGCAGTACTTC. Amino acids: CSAGGGKGSYEQYF.

In its sample, this clonotype was seen a few times. The chain carries TRBV10-2 and TRBJ2-3; TRBD2 matches at 9 bases. With 0 bases clipped from V and 4 bases from J, the junction kept 11 bases outside the gene matches. The CDR3 contains 18 residues. CDR1 is WSHSY, CDR2 SAAADI, per germline. CDR3 sequence (DNA): TGCGCCAGCAGTGAGTCTTTTGGCGGGGGGGCCTCGCCAGATACGCAGTATTTT. Residues: CASSESFGGGASPDTQYF.

In DNA, the CDR3 is TGTGCCAGCAGCTCCTCCGCCCGGGTCCGCTCCTACGAGCAGTACTTC. Its translation: CASSSSARVRSYEQYF. The chain employs TRBV9 and TRBJ2-7; no firm D call. V gave up 4 bases and J gave up 0 bases, with 17 bases separating them. The CDR3 loop spans 16 amino acids. The germline V gene has CDR1 SGDLS and CDR2 YYNGEE.

In its sample, this clonotype was seen a few times. V usage is TRBV6-1 and J usage is TRBJ2-1; D unclear. The CDR3 consists of 13 residues. V was clipped by 6 bases and J by 0 bases, with 6 bases between them. In germline, CDR1 is MNHNS, CDR2 SASEGT. DNA for the CDR3: TGTGCCAGCAGCCCGACCTCCTACAATGAGCAGTTCTTC. Translating it yields CASSPTSYNEQFF.

This chain links TRBV5-5 with TRBJ2-3, with TRBD2 matching over 13 bases. Germline assignment: CDR1 SGHKS and CDR2 YYEKEE (reference sequence). Trimming at V came to 2 bases and at J to 2 bases, leaving 8 bases not matched to a gene. CDR3 length: 18 residues. For the CDR3, the DNA is TGTGCCAGCAGCTTTAAACTAGCGGGGGGGCCAAACACAGATACGCAGTATTTT. Protein sequence: CASSFKLAGGPNTDTQYF.

The gene calls are TRBV7-9 and TRBJ2-7, with TRBD1 as a possible D gene (6 bases). The germline gives CDR1 SEHNR, CDR2 FQNEAQ (reference sequence). V lost 5 bases and J 3 bases, leaving 23 bases between the germline ends. This CDR3 contains 17 residues. CDR3 protein: CASSLPGRGLLSYEQYF. The CDR3 coding sequence is TGTGCCAGCAGCCTTCCAGGCAGGGGTTTGTTAAGCTACGAGCAGTACTTC. Full variable domain (rest looked up from reference TRBV7-9 and TRBJ2-7): DTGVSQNPRHKITKRGQNVTFRCDPISEHNRLYWYRQTLGQGPEFLTYFQNEAQLEKSRLLSDRFSAERPKGSFSTLEIQRTEQGDSAMYLCASSLPGRGLLSYEQYFGPGTRLTVT.

The rearrangement uses TRBV4-1 and TRBJ2-2; D not certain. V was cut by 2 bases and J by 7 bases, with 5 bases left in between. The CDR3 runs to 12 residues. CDR1 and CDR2 (germline): MGHRA, YSYEKL. CDR3 DNA sequence: TGCGCCAGCAGCCAAACCCGCGGGGAGCTGTTTTTT. This translates into CASSQTRGELFF.

The chain has TRBV5-1 and TRBJ2-1, with 12 bases lining up with TRBD2. The CDR3 contains 15 residues. Germline V gene data show CDR1 as SGHRS and CDR2 as YFSETQ. With V trimmed by 1 base and J by 7 bases, 3 bases remained unmatched. CDR3 sequence: CASSLTSGGTNEQFF. CDR3 nucleotides: TGCGCCAGCAGCTTGACTAGCGGGGGGACAAATGAGCAGTTCTTC. Full variable domain (outside the CDR3, taken from reference TRBV5-1 and TRBJ2-1): KAGVTQTPRYLIKTRGQQVTLSCSPISGHRSVSWYQQTPGQGLQFLFEYFSETQRNKGNFPGRFSGRQFSNSRSEMNVSTLELGDSALYLCASSLTSGGTNEQFFGPGTRLTVL.

CDR3 DNA sequence: TGTGCCAGCAGCGTAGGGGGACAGCCCTCCTACGAGCAGTACTTC. This encodes CASSVGGQPSYEQYF. The gene calls are TRBV9 and TRBJ2-7; 7 bases match TRBD1. Germline values: CDR1 SGDLS, CDR2 YYNGEE. The trim removed 0 bases at V and 0 bases at J, leaving 3 bases unmatched. This CDR3 contains 15 residues.

In this sample, this clonotype turned up a few times. J is TRBJ2-7 and V is TRBV5-5, with TRBD2 as a possible D gene (5 bases). The length of the CDR3 is 14 residues. The germline V gene has CDR1 SGHKS and CDR2 YYEKEE (reference sequence). Trimming stripped 2 bases from V and 3 bases from J, with 12 bases between. Written as DNA, the CDR3 is TGTGCCAGCAGCTTAGCTAGCCGCATCTACGAGCAGTACGTC. Residues: CASSLASRIYEQYV.

This clonotype was seen repeatedly, ten times or more. V usage is TRBV6-1 and J usage is TRBJ1-5; no firm D call. This CDR3 has 14 residues. Germline V gene lookup returns CDR1 MNHNS and CDR2 SASEGT. V dropped 10 bases and J dropped 4 bases, with 17 bases sitting between them. The CDR3 nucleotides read TGTGCCACCCCTGGGTCTGGAGGGAATCAGCCCCAGCATTTT. This encodes CATPGSGGNQPQHF.

This clonotype showed up just a few times. CDR3 bases: TGTGCCAGCAGTTCGCGTCCAGAAGTAGCCAAAAACATTCAGTACTTC. Translated, it gives CASSSRPEVAKNIQYF. This chain uses TRBV5-6 with TRBJ2-4, with D unresolved. Trimming removed 5 bases from V and 0 bases from J, with 15 bases in between. This CDR3 is 16 amino acids long. Germline-derived CDR1 and CDR2 are SGHDT and YYEEEE.

The V call is TRBV4-2, the J call TRBJ2-1; 11 bases match TRBD1. V shed 3 bases, J shed 6 bases, and the junction held 7 bases outside the gene matches. The CDR3 runs 16 residues. Germline V gene sequence: CDR1 LGHNA, CDR2 YNFKEQ. CDR3 sequence reads: CASSQEIGTGGNEQFF. CDR3 sequence (DNA): TGTGCCAGCAGCCAGGAAATCGGGACAGGGGGCAATGAGCAGTTCTTC.

This clonotype was detected many times. This chain joins TRBV12-3 or TRBV12-4 and TRBJ1-4; no clear D. Trimming stripped 6 bases from V and 12 bases from J, with 11 bases between. This CDR3 is built from 11 residues. The CDR3 DNA follows: TGTGCCAGCAGCTCTCTGAAAGAACTGTTTTTT. Protein sequence: CASSSLKELFF.